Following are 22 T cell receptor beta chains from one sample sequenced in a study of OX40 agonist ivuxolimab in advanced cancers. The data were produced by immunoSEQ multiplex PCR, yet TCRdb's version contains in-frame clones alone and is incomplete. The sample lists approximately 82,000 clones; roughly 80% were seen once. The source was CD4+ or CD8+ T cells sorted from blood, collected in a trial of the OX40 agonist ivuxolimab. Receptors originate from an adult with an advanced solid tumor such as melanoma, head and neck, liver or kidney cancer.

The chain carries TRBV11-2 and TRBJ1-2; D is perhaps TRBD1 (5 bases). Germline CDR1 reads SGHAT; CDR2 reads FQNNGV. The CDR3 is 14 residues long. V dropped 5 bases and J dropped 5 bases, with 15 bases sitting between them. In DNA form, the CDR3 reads TGTGCCAGCAGCCCCGCCGGGCAGGGTTATGGCTACACCTTC. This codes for CASSPAGQGYGYTF.

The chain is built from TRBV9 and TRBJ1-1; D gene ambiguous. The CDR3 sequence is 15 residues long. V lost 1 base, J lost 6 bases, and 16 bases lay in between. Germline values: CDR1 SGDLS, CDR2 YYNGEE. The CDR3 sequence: CASSVWSEADPEAFF. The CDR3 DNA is TGTGCCAGCAGCGTATGGTCGGAGGCAGACCCTGAAGCTTTCTTT.

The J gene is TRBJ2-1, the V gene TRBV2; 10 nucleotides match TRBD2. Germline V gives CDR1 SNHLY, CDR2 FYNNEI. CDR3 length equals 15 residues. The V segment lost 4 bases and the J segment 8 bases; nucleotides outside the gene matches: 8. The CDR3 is CASSVERGGQHEQFF. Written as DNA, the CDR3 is TGTGCCAGCAGTGTCGAGCGGGGGGGCCAGCATGAGCAGTTCTTC.

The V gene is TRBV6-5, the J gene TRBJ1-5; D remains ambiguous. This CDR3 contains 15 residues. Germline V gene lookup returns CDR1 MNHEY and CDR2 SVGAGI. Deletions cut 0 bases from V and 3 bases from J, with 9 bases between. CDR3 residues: CASSYSPRSNQPQHF. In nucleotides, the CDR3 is TGTGCCAGCAGTTACTCGCCCCGGTCCAATCAGCCCCAGCATTTT.

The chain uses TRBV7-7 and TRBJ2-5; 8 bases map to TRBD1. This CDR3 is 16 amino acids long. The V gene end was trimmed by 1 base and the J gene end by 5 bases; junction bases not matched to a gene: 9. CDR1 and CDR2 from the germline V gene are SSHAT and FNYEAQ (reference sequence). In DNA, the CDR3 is TGTGCCAGCAGCTTAGGACAGGGGAACCCTCGGGAGACCCAGTACTTC. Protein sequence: CASSLGQGNPRETQYF.

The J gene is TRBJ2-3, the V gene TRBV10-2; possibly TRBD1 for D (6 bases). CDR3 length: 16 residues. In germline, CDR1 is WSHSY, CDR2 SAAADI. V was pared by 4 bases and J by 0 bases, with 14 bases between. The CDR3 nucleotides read TGCGCCAGCAGTGTTCCGGCAGGGGCGAGCACAGATACGCAGTATTTT. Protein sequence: CASSVPAGASTDTQYF.

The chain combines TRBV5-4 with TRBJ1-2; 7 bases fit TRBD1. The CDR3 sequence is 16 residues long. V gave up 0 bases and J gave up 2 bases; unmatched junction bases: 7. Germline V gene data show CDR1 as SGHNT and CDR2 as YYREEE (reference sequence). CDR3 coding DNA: TGTGCCAGCAGCTTGGAGGGAGGGGGCGCGAACTATGGCTACACCTTC. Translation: CASSLEGGGANYGYTF.

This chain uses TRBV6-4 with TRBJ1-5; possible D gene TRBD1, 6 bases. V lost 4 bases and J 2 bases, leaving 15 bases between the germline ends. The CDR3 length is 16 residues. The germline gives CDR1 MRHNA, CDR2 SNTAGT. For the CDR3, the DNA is TGTGCCAGCAGTGGGGGATTTGAGGGGGGCAATCAGCCCCAGCATTTT. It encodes CASSGGFEGGNQPQHF.

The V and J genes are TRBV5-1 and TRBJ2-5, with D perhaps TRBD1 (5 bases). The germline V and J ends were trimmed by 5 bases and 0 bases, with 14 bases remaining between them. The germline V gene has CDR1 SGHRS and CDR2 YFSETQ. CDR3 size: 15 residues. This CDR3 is CASRKIGADQETQYF. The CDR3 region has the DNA TGCGCCAGCAGGAAGATAGGGGCGGACCAAGAGACCCAGTACTTC. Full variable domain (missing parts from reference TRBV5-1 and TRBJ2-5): KAGVTQTPRYLIKTRGQQVTLSCSPISGHRSVSWYQQTPGQGLQFLFEYFSETQRNKGNFPGRFSGRQFSNSRSEMNVSTLELGDSALYLCASRKIGADQETQYFGPGTRLLVL.

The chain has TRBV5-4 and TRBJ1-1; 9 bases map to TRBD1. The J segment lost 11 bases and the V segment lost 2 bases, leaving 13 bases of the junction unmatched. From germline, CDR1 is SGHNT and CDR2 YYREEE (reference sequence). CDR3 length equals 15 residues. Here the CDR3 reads CASSFNHLQGARAFF. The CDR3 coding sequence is TGTGCCAGCAGCTTTAACCACCTACAGGGGGCGCGGGCTTTCTTT.

The CDR3: CAWSHKGQKSDTQYF. The DNA for the CDR3 is TGTGCCTGGAGCCACAAGGGACAGAAATCAGATACGCAGTATTTT. The chain recombines TRBV30 with TRBJ2-3, with TRBD1 matching 7 bases. With 3 bases clipped from V and 4 bases from J, the junction kept 10 bases outside the gene matches. Germline V gene sequence: CDR1 GTSNPN, CDR2 SVGIG (reference sequence). The CDR3 is made up of 15 amino acids.

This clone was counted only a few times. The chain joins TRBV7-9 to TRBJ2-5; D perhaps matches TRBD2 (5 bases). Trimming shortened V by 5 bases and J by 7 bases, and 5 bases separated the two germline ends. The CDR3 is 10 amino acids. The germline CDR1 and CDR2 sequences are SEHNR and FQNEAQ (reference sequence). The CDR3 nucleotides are TGTGCCAGCAGCGAGGGGACCCAGTACTTC. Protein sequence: CASSEGTQYF.

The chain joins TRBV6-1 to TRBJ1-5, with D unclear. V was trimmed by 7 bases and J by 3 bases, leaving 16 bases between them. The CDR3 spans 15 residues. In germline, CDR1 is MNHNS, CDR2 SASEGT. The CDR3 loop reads CASKIGRTTNQPQHF. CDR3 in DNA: TGTGCCAGCAAAATTGGACGGACCACCAATCAGCCCCAGCATTTT.

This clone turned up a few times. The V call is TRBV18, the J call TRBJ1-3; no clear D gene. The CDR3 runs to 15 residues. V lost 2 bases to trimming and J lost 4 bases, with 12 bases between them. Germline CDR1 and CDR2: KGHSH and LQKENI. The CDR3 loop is CASSPTDDPGNTIYF. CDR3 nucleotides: TGTGCCAGCTCACCAACCGACGATCCAGGAAACACCATATATTTT. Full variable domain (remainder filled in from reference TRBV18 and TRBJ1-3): NAGVMQNPRHLVRRRGQEARLRCSPMKGHSHVYWYRQLPEEGLKFMVYLQKENIIDESGMPKERFSAEFPKEGPSILRIQQVVRGDSAAYFCASSPTDDPGNTIYFGEGSWLTVV.

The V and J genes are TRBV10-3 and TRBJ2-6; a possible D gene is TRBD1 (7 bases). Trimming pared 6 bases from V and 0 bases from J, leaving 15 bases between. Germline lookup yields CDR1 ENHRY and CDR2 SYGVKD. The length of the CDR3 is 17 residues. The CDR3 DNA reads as TGTGCCATCAGGGCCGGGGGACAGAGCTCTGGGGCCAACGTCCTGACTTTC. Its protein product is CAIRAGGQSSGANVLTF.

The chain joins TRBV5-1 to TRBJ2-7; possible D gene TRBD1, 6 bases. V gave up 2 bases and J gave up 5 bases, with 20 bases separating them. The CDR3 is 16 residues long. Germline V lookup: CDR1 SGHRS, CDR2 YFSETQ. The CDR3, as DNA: TGCGCCAGCAGCTTTTCCCCCGGACAGAAGAATAACGAGCAGTACTTC. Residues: CASSFSPGQKNNEQYF.

The CDR3 DNA follows: TGTGCCAGCAGCTTAGAGGGGGGCAGGGAGCAGCCCCAGCATTTT. Translation gives CASSLEGGREQPQHF. This rearrangement joins TRBV7-2 to TRBJ1-5, with D possibly matching TRBD1 (6 bases). Germline values: CDR1 SGHTA, CDR2 FQGNSA. Trimming removed 1 base at V and 7 bases at J, with 14 bases between. This CDR3 spans 15 amino acids.

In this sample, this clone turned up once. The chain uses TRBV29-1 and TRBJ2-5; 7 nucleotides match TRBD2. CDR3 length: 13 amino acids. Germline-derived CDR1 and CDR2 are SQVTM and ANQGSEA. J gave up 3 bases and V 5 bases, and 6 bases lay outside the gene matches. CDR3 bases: TGCAGCGTTAGGCCTGGGGGGGAAGAGACCCAGTACTTC. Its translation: CSVRPGGEETQYF.

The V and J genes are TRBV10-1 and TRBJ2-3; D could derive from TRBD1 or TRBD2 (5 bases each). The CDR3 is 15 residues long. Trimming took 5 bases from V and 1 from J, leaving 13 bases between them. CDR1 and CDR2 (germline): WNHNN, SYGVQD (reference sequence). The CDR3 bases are TGCGCCAGCAGTTGGGACCTGAAACGCACAGATACGCAGTATTTT. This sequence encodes CASSWDLKRTDTQYF.

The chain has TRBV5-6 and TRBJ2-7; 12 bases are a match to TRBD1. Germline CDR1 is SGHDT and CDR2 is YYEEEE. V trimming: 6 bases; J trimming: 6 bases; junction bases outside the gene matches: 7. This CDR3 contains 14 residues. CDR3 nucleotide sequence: TGTGCCAGCACCGAGGGACAGGGGGCGATCGAGCAGTACTTC. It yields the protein CASTEGQGAIEQYF.

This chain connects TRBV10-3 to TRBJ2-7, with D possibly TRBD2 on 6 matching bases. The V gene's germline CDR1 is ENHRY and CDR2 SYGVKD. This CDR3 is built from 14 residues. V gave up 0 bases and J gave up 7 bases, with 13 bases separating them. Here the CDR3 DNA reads TGTGCCATCAGTGAGTCGGGGGGAGTGGGAGAGCAGTACTTC. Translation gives CAISESGGVGEQYF.

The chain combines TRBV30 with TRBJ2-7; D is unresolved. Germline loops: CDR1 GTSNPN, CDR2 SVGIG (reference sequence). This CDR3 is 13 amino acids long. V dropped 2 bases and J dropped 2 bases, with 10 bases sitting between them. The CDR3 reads CAWSPTETYEQYF. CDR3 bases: TGTGCCTGGAGTCCAACGGAGACCTACGAGCAGTACTTC. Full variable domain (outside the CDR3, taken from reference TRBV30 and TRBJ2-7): SQTIHQWPATLVQPVGSPLSLECTVEGTSNPNLYWYRQAAGRGLQLLFYSVGIGQISSEVPQNLSASRPQDRQFILSSKKLLLSDSGFYLCAWSPTETYEQYFGPGTRLTVT.